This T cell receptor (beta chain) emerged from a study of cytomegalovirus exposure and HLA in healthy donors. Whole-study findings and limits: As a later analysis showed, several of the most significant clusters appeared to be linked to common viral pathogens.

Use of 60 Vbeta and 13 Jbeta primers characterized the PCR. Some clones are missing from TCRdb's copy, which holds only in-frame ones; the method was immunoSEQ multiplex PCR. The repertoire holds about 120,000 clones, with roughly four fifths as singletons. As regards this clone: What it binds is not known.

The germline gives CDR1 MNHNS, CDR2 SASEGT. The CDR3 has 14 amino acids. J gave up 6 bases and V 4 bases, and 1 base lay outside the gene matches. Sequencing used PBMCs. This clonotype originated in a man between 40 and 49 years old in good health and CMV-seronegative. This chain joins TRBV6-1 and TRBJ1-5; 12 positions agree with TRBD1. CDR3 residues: CASSGDRGLQPQHF. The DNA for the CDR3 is TGTGCCAGCAGTGGGGACAGGGGGCTTCAGCCCCAGCATTTT.